These 27 T cell receptor beta chains came from one sample sequenced in a study of blood T cell repertoires in COVID-19. Repertoires were generated with immunoSEQ multiplex PCR, while TCRdb's copy carries only in-frame clones and drops some. Of roughly 51,000 clones listed, about 89% are singletons. The sample comprised peripheral blood. The receptor source for this set is a woman aged 55-75 years with active or convalescent COVID-19.

The chain is built from TRBV11-2 and TRBJ1-1; 7 bases map to TRBD1. The CDR3 spans 13 residues. Germline-derived CDR1 and CDR2 are SGHAT and FQNNGV. The V segment lost 3 bases and the J segment 4 bases; nucleotides outside the gene matches: 2. CDR3 DNA: TGTGCCAGCAGCTTGTGGGACAGCACTGAAGCTTTCTTT. This encodes CASSLWDSTEAFF.

This rearrangement joins TRBV28 to TRBJ1-2; 7 bases agree with TRBD1. This CDR3 contains 15 residues. Per germline, CDR1 MDHEN and CDR2 SYDVKM. Losses at the gene ends were 8 bases for V and 1 base for J; bases not matched to a gene: 10. CDR3 in amino acids: CASRGGAGYNYGYTF. As DNA, the CDR3 is TGTGCCAGCCGAGGGGGCGCGGGGTATAACTATGGCTACACCTTC.

The rearrangement uses TRBV5-1 and TRBJ1-1, with 10 bases identical to TRBD1. The trim removed 4 bases at V and 1 base at J, leaving 1 base unmatched. Per germline, CDR1 SGHRS and CDR2 YFSETQ. The CDR3 is 14 residues long. The CDR3 DNA reads TGCGCCAGCAGCCGGGACAGGGGGAACACTGAAGCTTTCTTT. Protein product: CASSRDRGNTEAFF.

CDR3 DNA sequence: TGTGCCAGCAGTGAAGAGGGGGCTAGGGACGAGCAGTACTTC. Translated, it gives CASSEEGARDEQYF. The chain is built from TRBV6-1 and TRBJ2-7; TRBD1 agrees at 7 bases. Germline values: CDR1 MNHNS, CDR2 SASEGT. J lost 5 bases, V lost 1 base, and 5 bases had no gene match. The CDR3 is 14 amino acids.

This clone was seen more than once but under ten times. The V and J genes are TRBV28 and TRBJ2-7; D is possibly TRBD2 (5 bases). Germline CDR1 MDHEN, CDR2 SYDVKM. The CDR3 sequence is 12 residues long. Between the trimmed V and J ends, which lost 4 bases and 4 bases, there was a span of 8 bases. The CDR3 nucleotides are TGTGCCAGCAGTTCTAGCATTTACGAGCAGTACTTC. Translation gives CASSSSIYEQYF.

Concerning this clone: One end of the junction is discordant with germline, which a read error may explain. The rearrangement joins TRBV6-4 to TRBJ2-7, with D tentatively TRBD1 (6 bases). This CDR3 spans 10 amino acids. CDR1 and CDR2 (germline): MRHNA, SNTAGT. Written as DNA, the CDR3 is TGTGCCAGCAGTGTGGACCTACAGGGCTTC. It translates to CASSVDLQGF.

The chain has TRBV28 and TRBJ2-7; the D is unclear. The CDR3 has 15 residues. The V and J ends lost 3 bases and 2 bases respectively, with 14 bases between them. Germline values: CDR1 MDHEN, CDR2 SYDVKM. The CDR3 reads CASSFFPPVTYEQYF. DNA of the CDR3: TGTGCCAGCAGTTTCTTCCCCCCGGTAACCTACGAGCAGTACTTC.

The chain combines TRBV27 with TRBJ2-7; 7 nucleotides align to TRBD2. The ends lost 6 bases at V and 2 bases at J; junction bases unmatched: 4. This CDR3 comprises 13 residues. The germline CDR1 and CDR2 sequences are MNHEY and SMNVEV (reference sequence). The CDR3 nucleotides are TGTGCCAGCAGCCCTAGCGGTCCCTACGAGCAGTACTTC. Translated: CASSPSGPYEQYF.

The chain recombines TRBV5-8 with TRBJ2-3, with a weak D call TRBD2 (6 bases). Trimming took 0 bases from V and 4 from J, leaving 15 bases between them. CDR1 SGHTS and CDR2 YDEGEE come from the germline V gene. There are 16 residues in the CDR3. The CDR3 loop is CASSLGGGAAPDTQYF. CDR3 DNA sequence: TGTGCCAGCAGCTTGGGTGGAGGGGCAGCACCAGATACGCAGTATTTT.

The chain carries TRBV18 and TRBJ1-3, with a tentative D call TRBD1 (6 bases). In germline, CDR1 is KGHSH, CDR2 LQKENI. The CDR3 is 16 residues long. Between the trimmed V and J ends, which lost 5 bases and 1 base, there was a span of 15 bases. CDR3 sequence: CASSEVHRVSGNTIYF. CDR3 nucleotide sequence: TGTGCCAGCTCAGAAGTACACAGGGTTTCTGGAAACACCATATATTTT. Together with reference TRBV18 and TRBJ1-3, the CDR3 gives the full variable domain: NAGVMQNPRHLVRRRGQEARLRCSPMKGHSHVYWYRQLPEEGLKFMVYLQKENIIDESGMPKERFSAEFPKEGPSILRIQQVVRGDSAAYFCASSEVHRVSGNTIYFGEGSWLTVV.

The V gene is TRBV18, the J gene TRBJ2-5; D is perhaps TRBD1 (6 bases). Trimming cost V 3 bases and J 5 bases, with 13 bases left between them. Germline-derived CDR1 and CDR2 are KGHSH and LQKENI. This CDR3 region has 14 residues. CDR3 in amino acids: CASSPLQGVETQYF. CDR3 DNA: TGTGCCAGCTCACCGTTACAGGGCGTGGAGACCCAGTACTTC.

The chain couples TRBV30 to TRBJ1-6; the D gene is possibly TRBD1 (5 bases). Trimming took off 5 bases at V and 6 bases at J, with 14 bases between the two ends. From germline, CDR1 is GTSNPN and CDR2 SVGIG (reference sequence). CDR3 size: 14 residues. The CDR3 DNA follows: TGTGCCTGGTCGCGGGGGAGAGCTAATTCACCCCTCCACTTT. Translated, it gives CAWSRGRANSPLHF.

V usage is TRBV7-3 and J usage is TRBJ2-3; a weak D match, TRBD2 (6 bases). Germline V CDR1 and CDR2: SGHTA, FQGTGA. The V end was cut by 0 bases, the J end by 5 bases, with 9 bases between. The CDR3 spans 14 residues. The CDR3 DNA follows: TGTGCCAGCAGCTTAACTAGCGGCAGAGATACGCAGTATTTT. Its translation is CASSLTSGRDTQYF.

The CDR3 DNA reads TGTGCCAGCAGTCGTCTACTAGCGGGCCACAATGAGCAGTTCTTC. Translation: CASSRLLAGHNEQFF. The chain carries TRBV6-5 and TRBJ2-1, with 9 bases that match TRBD2. CDR3 length equals 15 residues. Per germline, CDR1 MNHEY and CDR2 SVGAGI. J gave up 5 bases and V 5 bases, and 7 bases lay outside the gene matches.

A few counts support this clone. The J gene is TRBJ1-5, the V gene TRBV27; D is uncertain. The CDR3 is 19 amino acids. V lost 7 bases, J lost 0 bases, and 25 bases lay in between. Germline V gene sequence: CDR1 MNHEY, CDR2 SMNVEV (reference sequence). The CDR3 DNA reads as TGTGCCAGCAAGCCACACGTCGGACGGAGGCAAAATAGCAATCAGCCCCAGCATTTT. It codes for CASKPHVGRRQNSNQPQHF.

The genes are TRBV28 and TRBJ1-1, with 8 bases aligning to TRBD1. J was trimmed by 5 bases and V by 7 bases; bases with no gene match: 24. The CDR3 spans 19 residues. Germline V gene data show CDR1 as MDHEN and CDR2 as SYDVKM. Here the CDR3 DNA reads TGTGCCAGCACTATCTCGAGGGGACAGGTCGGATTTGTCGTAACTGAAGCTTTCTTT. It yields the protein CASTISRGQVGFVVTEAFF.

The chain couples TRBV30 to TRBJ2-5; unclear D gene. Per germline, CDR1 GTSNPN and CDR2 SVGIG (reference sequence). V was clipped by 0 bases and J by 4 bases, with 6 bases between them. The CDR3 spans 12 residues. The chain's CDR3 is CAWSVARETQYF. The CDR3 DNA follows: TGTGCCTGGAGTGTGGCTCGAGAGACCCAGTACTTC. The full variable domain, with the rest looked up from reference TRBV30 and TRBJ2-5, is SQTIHQWPATLVQPVGSPLSLECTVEGTSNPNLYWYRQAAGRGLQLLFYSVGIGQISSEVPQNLSASRPQDRQFILSSKKLLLSDSGFYLCAWSVARETQYFGPGTRLLVL.

The chain employs TRBV28 and TRBJ2-5, with 8 positions matching TRBD2. CDR1 and CDR2 (germline): MDHEN, SYDVKM. The V and J ends lost 4 bases and 4 bases, in that order; junction bases with no gene match: 2. The CDR3 extends over 13 amino acids. CDR3 in amino acids: CASSSGLAETQYF. CDR3 nucleotides: TGTGCCAGCAGTTCCGGACTAGCAGAGACCCAGTACTTC.

The V gene is TRBV7-2, the J gene TRBJ2-7; 11 nucleotides agree with TRBD2. Germline loops: CDR1 SGHTA, CDR2 FQGNSA. J was trimmed by 3 bases and V by 4 bases; bases with no gene match: 5. This CDR3 is built from 15 residues. Written as DNA, the CDR3 is TGTGCCAGCAGCTACCCTAGCGGGAGGCTCTACGAGCAGTACTTC. Translating it yields CASSYPSGRLYEQYF. Full variable domain (remainder filled in from reference TRBV7-2 and TRBJ2-7): GAGVSQSPSNKVTEKGKDVELRCDPISGHTALYWYRQSLGQGLEFLIYFQGNSAPDKSGLPSDRFSAERTGGSVSTLTIQRTQQEDSAVYLCASSYPSGRLYEQYFGPGTRLTVT.

V usage is TRBV7-2 and J usage is TRBJ2-5; D not certain. In germline, CDR1 is SGHTA, CDR2 FQGNSA. This CDR3 is built from 12 residues. Trimming pared 5 bases from V and 5 bases from J, leaving 9 bases between. The CDR3 region has the DNA TGTGCCAGCAGCCGTCCCGGGGAGACCCAGTACTTC. Translating gives CASSRPGETQYF. The full variable domain, completed using reference TRBV7-2 and TRBJ2-5, is GAGVSQSPSNKVTEKGKDVELRCDPISGHTALYWYRQSLGQGLEFLIYFQGNSAPDKSGLPSDRFSAERTGGSVSTLTIQRTQQEDSAVYLCASSRPGETQYFGPGTRLLVL.

This chain uses TRBV18 with TRBJ2-1; 10 bases align to TRBD1. Looked up from germline, CDR1 is KGHSH and CDR2 is LQKENI. The CDR3 is made up of 16 amino acids. Losses at the gene ends were 6 bases for V and 4 bases for J; bases not matched to a gene: 9. CDR3 coding DNA: TGTGCCAGCTCCCCCCAAGGGACAGGGGTATACAATGAGCAGTTCTTC. Translated: CASSPQGTGVYNEQFF.

The chain uses TRBV19 and TRBJ2-2, with TRBD2 as a possible D gene (6 bases). Trimming shortened V by 4 bases and J by 4 bases, and 16 bases separated the two germline ends. Germline loops: CDR1 LNHDA, CDR2 SQIVND (reference sequence). The length of the CDR3 is 16 residues. This CDR3 is CASSKGRDSSTGELFF. The DNA for the CDR3 is TGTGCCAGTAGTAAGGGCAGGGACTCGAGCACCGGGGAGCTGTTTTTT.

CDR3 amino acids: CASSFGRTGNTIYF. CDR3 sequence (DNA): TGCGCCAGCAGCTTCGGGAGAACTGGAAACACCATATATTTT. The gene calls are TRBV5-1 and TRBJ1-3; D gene unclear. In germline, CDR1 is SGHRS, CDR2 YFSETQ. Trimming left V 2 bases short and J 2 bases short, with 8 bases between. The CDR3 spans 14 residues.

V usage is TRBV5-4 and J usage is TRBJ2-3; no clear D. V lost 0 bases and J lost 0, with 11 bases in between. CDR1 SGHNT and CDR2 YYREEE come from the germline V gene (reference sequence). There are 16 residues in the CDR3. DNA of the CDR3: TGTGCCAGCAGCTTGGGTTCTGTCAGGAGCACAGATACGCAGTATTTT. Translated: CASSLGSVRSTDTQYF. The full variable domain, rest sourced from reference TRBV5-4 and TRBJ2-3, is ETGVTQSPTHLIKTRGQQVTLRCSSQSGHNTVSWYQQALGQGPQFIFQYYREEENGRGNFPPRFSGLQFPNYSSELNVNALELDDSALYLCASSLGSVRSTDTQYFGPGTRLTVL.

V and J are TRBV28 and TRBJ2-2; D not certain. Germline CDR1 MDHEN, CDR2 SYDVKM. The CDR3 consists of 13 residues. Trimming cost V 6 bases and J 4 bases, with 9 bases left between them. CDR3 DNA sequence: TGTGCCAGCAGGCCAACATCCACCGGGGAGCTGTTTTTT. Translated: CASRPTSTGELFF.

The chain has TRBV5-5 and TRBJ2-5; D possibly corresponds to TRBD1 (5 bases). The CDR3 spans 14 residues. The germline gives CDR1 SGHKS, CDR2 YYEKEE (reference sequence). V gave up 0 bases and J gave up 2 bases, with 8 bases separating them. CDR3 residues: CASSLGAGQETQYF. CDR3 DNA: TGTGCCAGCAGCTTGGGGGCAGGGCAAGAGACCCAGTACTTC. The full variable domain, completed using reference TRBV5-5 and TRBJ2-5, is DAGVTQSPTHLIKTRGQQVTLRCSPISGHKSVSWYQQVLGQGPQFIFQYYEKEERGRGNFPDRFSARQFPNYSSELNVNALLLGDSALYLCASSLGAGQETQYFGPGTRLLVL.

The V call is TRBV30, the J call TRBJ2-1; D is possibly TRBD2 (6 bases). The CDR3 length is 15 residues. CDR1 is GTSNPN and CDR2 is SVGIG in the germline V gene (reference sequence). The V and J ends lost 2 bases and 3 bases respectively, with 14 bases between them. Here the CDR3 reads CAWSPTGLNYNEQFF. The DNA for the CDR3 is TGTGCCTGGAGTCCCACGGGACTGAACTACAATGAGCAGTTCTTC.